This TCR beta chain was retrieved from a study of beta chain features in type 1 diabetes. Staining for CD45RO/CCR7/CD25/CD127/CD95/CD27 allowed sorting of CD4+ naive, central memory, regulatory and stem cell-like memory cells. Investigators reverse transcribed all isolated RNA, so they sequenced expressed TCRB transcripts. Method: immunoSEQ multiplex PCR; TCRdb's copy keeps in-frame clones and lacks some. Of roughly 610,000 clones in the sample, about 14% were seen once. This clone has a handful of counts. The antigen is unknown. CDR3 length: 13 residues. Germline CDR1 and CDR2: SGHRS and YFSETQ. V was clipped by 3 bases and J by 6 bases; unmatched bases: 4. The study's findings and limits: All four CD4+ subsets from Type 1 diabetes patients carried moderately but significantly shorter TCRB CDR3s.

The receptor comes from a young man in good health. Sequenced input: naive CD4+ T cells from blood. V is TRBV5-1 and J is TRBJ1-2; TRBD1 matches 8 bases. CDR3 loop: CASSYRGRDGYTF. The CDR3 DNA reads TGCGCCAGCAGCTACAGGGGGAGAGATGGCTACACCTTC.